These 8 T cell receptor beta chains were all obtained from the same sample, sequenced in a study of cytomegalovirus exposure and HLA in healthy donors. The data were produced by immunoSEQ multiplex PCR, yet TCRdb's version contains in-frame clones alone and is incomplete. The sample shows about 130,000 clones, approximately 92% of them seen only once. The sequencing input was PBMCs. The source is a woman between 18 and 30 years old in good health and CMV-seronegative.

This rearrangement joins TRBV28 to TRBJ2-7, with D unresolved. Germline values: CDR1 MDHEN, CDR2 SYDVKM. The CDR3 sequence is 13 residues long. The V and J ends lost 3 bases and 7 bases respectively, with 13 bases between them. CDR3 DNA: TGTGCCAGCAGTTTGATCACCCCCGGGGAGCAGTACTTC. Its protein is CASSLITPGEQYF.

V is TRBV13 and J is TRBJ1-4; 7 bases agree with TRBD1. J gave up 7 bases and V 1 base, and 9 bases lay outside the gene matches. The CDR3 contains 16 residues. Germline CDR1 PRHDT, CDR2 FYEKMQ (reference sequence). In nucleotides, the CDR3 is TGTGCCAGCAGCTTAGCCGACAGGGACCTCCCTGAAAAACTGTTTTTT. It is translated as CASSLADRDLPEKLFF.

V gene TRBV19 combines with J gene TRBJ1-3; D uncertain. Trimming removed 8 bases at V and 2 bases at J, with 10 bases between. The CDR3 has 13 amino acids. In germline, CDR1 is LNHDA, CDR2 SQIVND (reference sequence). The DNA of the CDR3 is TGTGCCAGTTCCGGGTGGCCTGGAAACACCATATATTTT. Protein sequence: CASSGWPGNTIYF.

CDR3 coding DNA: TGCGCCAGCAGCCAAGAGTCTAGCGGGGGGGAGGCGCTAGCCAAAAACATTCAGTACTTC. Translation gives CASSQESSGGEALAKNIQYF. The rearrangement uses TRBV4-1 and TRBJ2-4, with 12 bases matching TRBD2. From germline, CDR1 is MGHRA and CDR2 YSYEKL. The CDR3 loop spans 20 amino acids. V lost 0 bases to trimming and J lost 0 bases; unmatched junction nucleotides: 9.

This clone has a handful of counts. The chain couples TRBV6-1 to TRBJ1-4; the D gene is possibly TRBD1 (5 bases). The CDR3 runs to 15 residues. Looked up from germline, CDR1 is MNHNS and CDR2 is SASEGT. Trimming cost V 0 bases and J 5 bases, with 10 bases left between them. The CDR3 is CASSEAGGGNEKLFF. In DNA form, the CDR3 reads TGTGCCAGCAGTGAAGCGGGGGGAGGAAATGAAAAACTGTTTTTT.

The rearrangement uses TRBV19 and TRBJ1-5; D unresolved. Trimming shortened V by 7 bases and J by 3 bases, and 10 bases separated the two germline ends. Germline V CDR1 and CDR2: LNHDA, SQIVND (reference sequence). CDR3 length: 13 amino acids. The CDR3 sequence: CASTTRLNQPQHF. In DNA, the CDR3 is TGTGCCAGTACTACAAGACTCAATCAGCCCCAGCATTTT. The entire variable domain, with the rest obtained from reference TRBV19 and TRBJ1-5, is as follows: DGGITQSPKYLFRKEGQNVTLSCEQNLNHDAMYWYRQDPGQGLRLIYYSQIVNDFQKGDIAEGYSVSREKKESFPLTVTSAQKNPTAFYLCASTTRLNQPQHFGDGTRLSIL.

This chain joins TRBV16 and TRBJ1-5; the D is unclear. Germline CDR1 and CDR2: KGHSY and FQNENV. CDR3 length: 13 residues. V lost 3 bases and J lost 1, with 4 bases in between. CDR3 nucleotides: TGTGCCAGCAGCCACTTAAGCAATCAGCCCCAGCATTTT. Encoded protein: CASSHLSNQPQHF.

This clone has just a few counts. This chain links TRBV6-6 with TRBJ2-5; 12 nucleotides agree with TRBD2. The germline CDR1 and CDR2 sequences are MNHNY and SVGAGI (reference sequence). J gave up 4 bases and V 6 bases, and 9 bases lay outside the gene matches. The CDR3 totals 16 residues. The DNA of the CDR3 is TGTGCCAGCAGACGGATTCTAGCGGGGGGGCCAGAGACCCAGTACTTC. Encoded protein: CASRRILAGGPETQYF.